The rows below give T cell receptor beta chains drawn from one sample of a study of shared clonotypes between healthy human individuals. The repertoire was sequenced with immunoSEQ multiplex PCR; TCRdb's copy has only in-frame clones and lacks some. Among fewer than 400,000 clones listed, 74% were seen once. Sequenced material: memory CD4+ T cells sorted from blood. These receptors all stem from a man aged 30-40 years in good health. The CDR3 runs from the conserved cysteine through the conserved F or W. Fields, in order: V gene, clone size, D gene, J gene, CDR3 protein, CDR3 DNA. D genes are given only for firm matches. The listing skips clone size in some rows; elsewhere it reads once, few, many or a size class.

V: TRBV6-1
size: -
D: TRBD1
J: TRBJ1-3
CDR3: CALFEDRPGNTIYF
DNA: TGTGCCCTGTTCGAGGACAGGCCCGGAAACACCATATATTTT

V: TRBV9
size: -
D: TRBD2
J: TRBJ2-2
CDR3: CASRTGLAGAGELFF
DNA: TGTGCCAGCAGGACCGGACTAGCGGGAGCCGGGGAGCTGTTTTTT

V: TRBV10-3
size: -
D: TRBD2
J: TRBJ2-5
CDR3: CAIRPTSGQETQYF
DNA: TGTGCCATCAGGCCGACTAGCGGCCAAGAGACCCAGTACTTC

V: TRBV9
size: -
D: -
J: TRBJ2-7
CDR3: CASSPGTPISEQYF
DNA: TGTGCCAGCAGCCCGGGGACGCCCATTTCCGAGCAGTACTTC

V: TRBV10-3
size: -
D: TRBD1
J: TRBJ2-3
CDR3: CAGSPGQGREQYF
DNA: TGTGCCGGCTCGCCGGGACAGGGGAGGGAGCAGTATTTT

V: TRBV4-3
size: -
D: TRBD2
J: TRBJ2-1
CDR3: CASSQAREVEQFF
DNA: TGCGCCAGCAGCCAAGCCCGGGAGGTTGAGCAGTTCTTC

V: TRBV11-2
size: -
D: -
J: TRBJ2-2
CDR3: CASSLRSSGELFF
DNA: TGTGCCAGCAGCTTACGGTCTAGCGGGGAGCTGTTTTTT

V: TRBV11-2
size: -
D: TRBD1
J: TRBJ2-5
CDR3: CASSLGQGVETQYF
DNA: TGTGCCAGCAGCTTAGGGCAGGGGGTGGAGACCCAGTACTTC

V: TRBV10-1
size: few
D: -
J: TRBJ1-1
CDR3: CASSAWMNTEAFF
DNA: TGCGCCAGCAGTGCCTGGATGAACACTGAAGCTTTCTTT

V: TRBV7-3
size: -
D: -
J: TRBJ2-2
CDR3: CASSLDLRTGELFF
DNA: TGTGCCAGCAGCTTAGATTTGCGCACCGGGGAGCTGTTTTTT

V: TRBV5-1
size: -
D: -
J: TRBJ2-2
CDR3: CASSLERGSNTGELFF
DNA: TGCGCCAGCAGCTTGGAGAGGGGTAGTAACACCGGGGAGCTGTTTTTT

V: TRBV28
size: -
D: TRBD2
J: TRBJ2-7
CDR3: CASGLAGGHEQYF
DNA: TGTGCCAGCGGACTAGCGGGAGGCCACGAGCAGTACTTC

V: TRBV7-6
size: few
D: TRBD1
J: TRBJ1-5
CDR3: CASSWGQNQPQHF
DNA: TGTGCCAGCAGCTGGGGACAGAATCAGCCCCAGCATTTT

V: TRBV7-9
size: few
D: TRBD2
J: TRBJ2-7
CDR3: CASSPGLAGGSYEQYF
DNA: TGTGCCAGCAGCCCAGGACTAGCGGGCGGCTCCTACGAGCAGTACTTC

V: TRBV5-6
size: -
D: -
J: TRBJ2-3
CDR3: CASSLYAPGTGADTQYF
DNA: TGTGCCAGCAGCTTGTACGCCCCGGGAACTGGGGCAGATACGCAGTATTTT

V: TRBV6-5
size: -
D: -
J: TRBJ2-3
CDR3: CASSFQGSYPDTQYF
DNA: TGTGCCAGCAGTTTTCAGGGGTCCTACCCAGATACGCAGTATTTT

V: TRBV6-1
size: -
D: -
J: TRBJ2-7
CDR3: CASSSHRESEQYF
DNA: TGTGCCAGCAGTTCCCACAGGGAAAGCGAGCAGTACTTC

V: TRBV11-3
size: few
D: TRBD2
J: TRBJ2-5
CDR3: CASSSGLAGGPGETQYF
DNA: TGTGCCAGCAGCAGCGGACTAGCGGGAGGGCCGGGGGAGACCCAGTACTTC

V: TRBV5-6
size: -
D: -
J: TRBJ2-7
CDR3: CASSQLGYGNEQYF
DNA: TGTGCCAGCAGCCAACTGGGGTATGGTAATGAGCAGTACTTC

V: TRBV6-6
size: once
D: -
J: TRBJ2-1
CDR3: CASKLEGSSYNEQFF
DNA: TGTGCCAGCAAATTAGAGGGAAGCTCCTACAATGAGCAGTTCTTC

V: TRBV2
size: -
D: -
J: TRBJ2-5
CDR3: CASSGGTKETQYF
DNA: TGTGCCAGCAGTGGAGGGACAAAAGAGACCCAGTACTTC

V: TRBV28
size: -
D: -
J: TRBJ2-5
CDR3: CASSLVRAGQETQYF
DNA: TGTGCCAGCAGTTTAGTCCGGGCAGGGCAAGAGACCCAGTACTTC

V: TRBV4-3
size: -
D: TRBD2
J: TRBJ2-3
CDR3: CASSQGLAGASDTQYF
DNA: TGCGCCAGCAGCCAAGGCCTGGCGGGAGCCTCAGATACGCAGTATTTT

V: TRBV5-8
size: few
D: TRBD1
J: TRBJ2-6
CDR3: CASSLETGGANVLTF
DNA: TGTGCCAGCAGCTTGGAAACAGGGGGCGCGAACGTCCTGACTTTC

V: TRBV2
size: -
D: -
J: TRBJ2-4
CDR3: CASSEAAAKNIQYF
DNA: TGTGCCAGCAGTGAGGCGGCTGCCAAAAACATTCAGTACTTC

V: TRBV11-2
size: -
D: -
J: TRBJ1-1
CDR3: CASSLFLTGTEAFF
DNA: TGTGCCAGCAGCTTATTCCTGACAGGCACTGAAGCTTTCTTT

V: TRBV6-1
size: -
D: -
J: TRBJ2-7
CDR3: CASSNYGSTYEQYF
DNA: TGTGCCAGCTCAAACTACGGGTCCACATACGAGCAGTACTTC

V: TRBV19
size: -
D: -
J: TRBJ2-2
CDR3: CASTLPGVGTGELFF
DNA: TGTGCCAGTACCCTCCCCGGGGTCGGGACCGGGGAGCTGTTTTTT

V: TRBV4-1
size: -
D: TRBD1
J: TRBJ2-7
CDR3: CASSPERTGAYEQYF
DNA: TGCGCCAGCAGCCCCGAGCGGACAGGGGCCTACGAGCAGTACTTC

V: TRBV5-1
size: -
D: -
J: TRBJ2-3
CDR3: CASSLRTSTDTQYF
DNA: TGCGCCAGCAGCTTGAGGACTAGCACAGATACGCAGTATTTT

V: TRBV7-3
size: -
D: -
J: TRBJ2-7
CDR3: CASSLGPSYEQYF
DNA: TGTGCCAGCAGCTTAGGACCCTCCTACGAGCAGTACTTC

V: TRBV25-1
size: -
D: -
J: TRBJ2-1
CDR3: CASSGVPLADPDNEQFF
DNA: TGTGCCAGCAGTGGTGTCCCCTTAGCGGACCCTGACAATGAGCAGTTCTTC

V: TRBV30
size: few
D: TRBD2
J: TRBJ2-3
CDR3: CAWSGGASGDTDTQYF
DNA: TGTGCCTGGAGCGGAGGGGCTAGCGGAGATACAGATACGCAGTATTTT

V: TRBV19
size: -
D: -
J: TRBJ1-4
CDR3: CASSRGVREKLFF
DNA: TGTGCCAGTAGTCGCGGGGTTAGGGAAAAACTGTTTTTT

V: TRBV7-7
size: -
D: TRBD2
J: TRBJ2-5
CDR3: CASSSPRSGRGQETQYF
DNA: TGTGCTAGCAGCTCCCCGAGGAGCGGGAGGGGTCAAGAGACCCAGTACTTC

V: TRBV5-1
size: -
D: -
J: TRBJ1-4
CDR3: CASSLTSRATNEKLFF
DNA: TGCGCCAGCAGCTTGACCTCTCGAGCGACTAATGAAAAACTGTTTTTT

V: TRBV10-1
size: -
D: TRBD2
J: TRBJ2-7
CDR3: CASSETSGSSEQYF
DNA: TGCGCCAGCAGTGAGACTAGCGGGAGTAGCGAGCAGTACTTC

V: TRBV7-9
size: -
D: TRBD2
J: TRBJ2-3
CDR3: CATDGLAGGIRTDTQYF
DNA: TGTGCCACCGACGGACTAGCGGGAGGTATTCGCACAGATACGCAGTATTTT

V: TRBV7-6
size: few
D: -
J: TRBJ2-7
CDR3: CASSPGLSGGLYEQYF
DNA: TGTGCCAGCAGCCCAGGTCTTTCAGGGGGGTTATACGAGCAGTACTTC

V: TRBV15
size: -
D: TRBD1
J: TRBJ1-2
CDR3: CATSATGNYGYTF
DNA: TGTGCCACCAGCGCGACAGGGAACTATGGCTACACCTTC

V: TRBV30
size: -
D: -
J: TRBJ1-1
CDR3: CAWNPSRNTEAFF
DNA: TGTGCCTGGAATCCCTCGAGGAACACTGAAGCTTTCTTT

V: TRBV28
size: -
D: TRBD1
J: TRBJ2-2
CDR3: CASSSGQGDTGELFF
DNA: TGTGCCAGCAGTTCAGGACAGGGTGACACCGGGGAGCTGTTTTTT

V: TRBV5-6
size: few
D: -
J: TRBJ1-3
CDR3: CASSFGSAASGNTIYF
DNA: TGTGCCAGCAGCTTCGGGTCAGCCGCCTCTGGAAACACCATATATTTT

V: TRBV5-1
size: -
D: -
J: TRBJ2-1
CDR3: CASSSSLRDYNEQFF
DNA: TGCGCCAGCAGCTCAAGTCTTCGGGACTACAATGAGCAGTTCTTC

V: TRBV5-6
size: -
D: -
J: TRBJ1-1
CDR3: CASLAGRNTEAFF
DNA: TGTGCCAGCCTAGCAGGGAGGAACACTGAAGCTTTCTTT

V: TRBV4-3
size: -
D: -
J: TRBJ2-2
CDR3: CASSQDRGNTGELFF
DNA: TGCGCCAGCAGCCAAGACAGGGGAAACACCGGGGAGCTGTTTTTT

V: TRBV7-9
size: -
D: -
J: TRBJ1-4
CDR3: CASSLTQGREKLFF
DNA: TGTGCCAGCAGCTTAACCCAGGGTCGTGAAAAACTGTTTTTT

V: TRBV4-2
size: many
D: TRBD2
J: TRBJ2-2
CDR3: CASSHGTSGTNTGELFF
DNA: TGTGCCAGCAGCCATGGGACTAGCGGGACGAACACCGGGGAGCTGTTTTTT

V: TRBV7-8
size: -
D: TRBD2
J: TRBJ2-3
CDR3: CASSSRTSGTGVAVDTQYF
DNA: TGTGCCAGCAGCTCACGGACTAGCGGGACAGGGGTTGCGGTAGATACGCAGTATTTT

V: TRBV7-2
size: few
D: TRBD2
J: TRBJ2-2
CDR3: CASSRGTSLRTGELFF
DNA: TGTGCCAGCAGCCGGGGGACTAGCTTGCGCACCGGGGAGCTGTTTTTT

V: TRBV10-3
size: few
D: -
J: TRBJ2-3
CDR3: CAISERGPPADTQYF
DNA: TGTGCCATCAGTGAGAGGGGACCCCCGGCGGATACGCAGTATTTT

V: TRBV10-1
size: few
D: TRBD2
J: TRBJ2-2
CDR3: CASSELRGAGELFF
DNA: TGCGCCAGCAGTGAGCTCCGGGGGGCCGGGGAGCTGTTTTTT

V: TRBV13
size: many
D: TRBD2
J: TRBJ2-4
CDR3: CASSPWARGDTKNIQYF
DNA: TGTGCCAGCAGCCCGTGGGCTCGGGGGGATACCAAAAACATTCAGTACTTC

V: TRBV27
size: -
D: -
J: TRBJ1-5
CDR3: CASSHGQLNQPQHF
DNA: TGTGCCAGCAGCCACGGACAGCTAAATCAGCCCCAGCATTTT

V: TRBV7-8
size: -
D: -
J: TRBJ2-5
CDR3: CASSSRRRDRYETQYF
DNA: TGTGCCAGCAGTTCCCGCCGGCGGGATCGGTATGAGACCCAGTACTTC

V: TRBV6-1
size: few
D: -
J: TRBJ2-7
CDR3: CASLSPTYEQYF
DNA: TGTGCCAGCCTCTCCCCCACCTACGAGCAGTACTTC

V: TRBV9
size: -
D: -
J: TRBJ1-1
CDR3: CASSVGSARTGSEAFF
DNA: TGTGCCAGCAGCGTAGGGTCGGCGAGGACTGGCAGTGAAGCTTTCTTT

V: TRBV11-3
size: -
D: TRBD2
J: TRBJ2-1
CDR3: CASTSSGEGEQFF
DNA: TGTGCCAGCACAAGTAGCGGGGAAGGTGAGCAGTTCTTC

V: TRBV15
size: -
D: -
J: TRBJ2-3
CDR3: CATSSVIRTDTQYF
DNA: TGTGCCACCAGCTCCGTAATTCGCACAGATACGCAGTATTTT